This TCR beta chain is from a study of blood T cell repertoires in COVID-19. Measured with immunoSEQ multiplex PCR; TCRdb has only the in-frame clones, and not every one. Among hundreds of thousands of clones listed, 90% to 95% were seen once. This CDR3 is 13 amino acids long. Per germline, CDR1 ENHRY and CDR2 SYGVKD. The V segment lost 8 bases and the J segment 6 bases; nucleotides outside the gene matches: 6. The V and J genes are TRBV10-3 and TRBJ2-7; 11 positions agree with TRBD1. The source of this sequence is a man aged 55 to 70 with COVID-19, enrolled during active disease. The sample taken for sequencing was peripheral blood. CDR3 sequence: CAIGGTGGVEQYF. CDR3 bases: TGTGCCATCGGAGGGACAGGGGGGGTCGAGCAGTACTTC.